This T cell receptor beta chain stems from a study of identical twins. Study results and caveats: Conclusions were based on cross-sectional statistical analysis, without following the same donors. There is a chance that invariant MAIT and iNKT cells partially muddied zero-insertion analyses.

This CDR3 is 14 amino acids long. Germline loops: CDR1 DFQATT, CDR2 SNEGSKA (reference sequence). V gave up 4 bases and J gave up 0 bases, with 11 bases separating them. A universal primer site arose from template switching, and cDNA bore unique molecular identifiers. TCRdb re-analysed the 5' RACE reads in MiXCR, keeping a single row per CDR3 protein. The sample includes roughly 1.6 million distinct CDR3 sequences, about 30% seen only once; the top ten take about 0.27%. This clonotype was observed a few times. As yet, its antigen is unknown. The genes are TRBV20-1 and TRBJ2-3; D remains unclear. The source of this sequence is a newborn girl in good health. The sample comprised cord blood. The CDR3 spells CSATSHISTDTQYF. In DNA form, the CDR3 reads TGCAGTGCTACCAGCCACATAAGCACAGATACGCAGTATTTT.